This T cell receptor (beta chain) was recovered during a study of CD4 T cells in relation to SARS-CoV-2 and coronaviruses. Study conclusions and caveats: Culture-expanded clones reflect memory recall rather than primary priming during culture. Samples before the pandemic and after infection were not matched within any donor.

V was shortened by 0 bases and J by 3 bases, with 5 bases between the two germline ends. The CDR3 sequence is 14 residues long. Germline lookup yields CDR1 WNHNN and CDR2 SYGVQD (reference sequence). Uncultured naive and memory CD4+ T cells supplied DNA for deep TCR-beta sequencing. The table came from immunoSEQ multiplex PCR; TCRdb's copy has only in-frame clones and leaves some out. The repertoire consists of about 54,000 clones, with about 90% occurring once and the leading ten covering roughly 0.4%. Naive and memory CD4+ T cells were separated from cryopreserved PBMCs. Concerning this clone: Its antigen remains unknown.

The J gene is TRBJ2-2, the V gene TRBV10-1, with D possibly called TRBD1 or TRBD2 (5 bases each). The sequenced sample consisted of naive CD4+ T cells from PBMCs. Stated subset: naive CD4+ T cells isolated by negative enrichment. The TCR sequence derives from an adult with COVID-19. CDR3 sequence reads: CASSESGDTGELFF. In DNA, the CDR3 is TGCGCCAGCAGTGAGTCGGGGGACACCGGGGAGCTGTTTTTT.